This T cell receptor (beta chain) appears in the sequencing data of a study of blood T cell repertoires in COVID-19. Across the whole study: PBMCs, B-cell-depleted T cells, or T cells provided the cDNA or gDNA that made up the material.

The assay was immunoSEQ multiplex PCR, and TCRdb's table has in-frame clones only and misses some. The top ten clones hold around 3.1% of a sample with 250,000 or so clones, 75% to 90% of them seen once. The CDR3 has 14 residues. CDR1 is SQVTM, CDR2 ANQGSEA, per germline. Trimming removed 0 bases at V and 5 bases at J, with 13 bases between. The sample was PBMCs or T cells enriched from blood (not recorded which). This sequence originates from a middle-aged woman who had been exposed to COVID-19. V and J are TRBV29-1 and TRBJ1-1; possibly TRBD1 for D (5 bases). CDR3: CSVEEFARGTEAFF. CDR3 bases: TGCAGCGTTGAAGAGTTTGCCCGGGGGACTGAAGCTTTCTTT.